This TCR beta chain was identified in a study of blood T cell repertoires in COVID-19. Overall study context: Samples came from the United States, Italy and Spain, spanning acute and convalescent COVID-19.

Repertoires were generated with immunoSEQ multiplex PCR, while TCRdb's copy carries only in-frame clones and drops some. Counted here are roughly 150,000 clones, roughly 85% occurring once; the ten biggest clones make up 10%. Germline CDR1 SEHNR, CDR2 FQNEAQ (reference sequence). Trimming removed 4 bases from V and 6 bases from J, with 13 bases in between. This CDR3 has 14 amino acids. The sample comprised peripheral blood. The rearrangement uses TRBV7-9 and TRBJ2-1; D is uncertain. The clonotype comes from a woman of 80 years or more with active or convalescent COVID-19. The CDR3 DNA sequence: TGTGCCAGCAGCTCGGTCCCTGCCCCCAATGAGCAGTTCTTC. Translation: CASSSVPAPNEQFF.